A single sample gave rise to the 7 T cell receptor beta chains below, sequenced in a study of cytomegalovirus exposure and HLA in healthy donors. Primers: 60 Vbeta forward and 13 Jbeta reverse. Clones were sequenced by immunoSEQ multiplex PCR, and TCRdb holds only the in-frame ones, with some missing. The sample lists more than 90,000 clones, about 78% seen once, with approximately 3% in the top ten. Sequencing input: PBMCs. These receptors were collected from a woman between 40 and 50 years old in good health and CMV-seronegative.

This clone has a handful of counts. The rearrangement joins TRBV5-6 to TRBJ1-1; D not resolved. CDR3 length: 15 residues. The V end was cut by 2 bases, the J end by 3 bases, with 14 bases between. In germline, CDR1 is SGHDT, CDR2 YYEEEE. The CDR3 nucleotides read TGTGCCAGCAGCTTTCTAACGGGGAGTCACACTGAAGCTTTCTTT. It codes for CASSFLTGSHTEAFF.

This clone came up a few times. The chain joins TRBV2 to TRBJ1-2, with 12 bases that match TRBD1. J lost 8 bases, V lost 5 bases, and 6 bases had no gene match. The CDR3 loop spans 14 amino acids. Germline V gene lookup returns CDR1 SNHLY and CDR2 FYNNEI. The DNA for the CDR3 is TGTGCCAGCAGTTACGGGACAGGGGGCGGGGGCTACACCTTC. Residues: CASSYGTGGGGYTF.

V and J are TRBV2 and TRBJ1-4; weak D call: TRBD1 (6 bases). The CDR3 sequence is 15 residues long. Germline assignment: CDR1 SNHLY and CDR2 FYNNEI. V lost 6 bases and J lost 5, with 16 bases in between. The CDR3 DNA sequence: TGTGCCAGCAGCCTAGTCGGGACACTAAATGAAAAACTGTTTTTT. Encoded protein: CASSLVGTLNEKLFF.

The J gene is TRBJ2-7, the V gene TRBV13; TRBD1 might be the D (5 bases). Trimming stripped 5 bases from V and 0 bases from J, with 17 bases between. CDR1 is PRHDT and CDR2 is FYEKMQ in the germline V gene (reference sequence). This CDR3 is 16 amino acids long. Here the CDR3 reads CASSQGPRNPSYEQYF. CDR3 DNA sequence: TGTGCCAGCAGCCAGGGTCCTCGAAACCCCTCCTACGAGCAGTACTTC.

This clone was observed once. The chain has TRBV9 and TRBJ2-7, with D possibly being TRBD1 (6 bases). CDR1 and CDR2 (germline): SGDLS, YYNGEE. The CDR3 loop spans 13 amino acids. Deletions cut 0 bases from V and 7 bases from J, with 11 bases between. The CDR3 loop is CASSVGGLAEQYF. CDR3 nucleotide sequence: TGTGCCAGCAGCGTAGGGGGGCTGGCAGAGCAGTACTTC.

This clone was detected only once. In DNA form, the CDR3 reads TGTGCCAGCTATACAGGGGCCCATCAGCCCCAGCATTTT. Protein product: CASYTGAHQPQHF. This chain uses TRBV28 with TRBJ1-5; 7 bases agree with TRBD1. This CDR3 has 13 amino acids. The V and J ends lost 8 bases and 5 bases, in that order; junction bases with no gene match: 6. Germline-derived CDR1 and CDR2 are MDHEN and SYDVKM. Combining the CDR3 with reference TRBV28 and TRBJ1-5 gives the whole variable domain DVKVTQSSRYLVKRTGEKVFLECVQDMDHENMFWYRQDPGLGLRLIYFSYDVKMKEKGDIPEGYSVSREKKERFSLILESASTNQTSMYLCASYTGAHQPQHFGDGTRLSIL.

CDR3 nucleotides: TGTGCCAGCAGTCGGGACAGGGTCTCCTACAATGAGCAGTTCTTC. Its translation is CASSRDRVSYNEQFF. The chain has TRBV6-1 and TRBJ2-1; the match to TRBD1 covers 9 bases. The CDR3 extends over 15 amino acids. V gave up 5 bases and J gave up 0 bases; unmatched junction bases: 2. Germline V gives CDR1 MNHNS, CDR2 SASEGT.